This record covers a single T cell receptor (beta chain). The data belong to a study of blood T cell repertoires in COVID-19. About the research overall: T cells, B-cell-depleted T cells, or PBMCs supplied cDNA or gDNA.

V was trimmed by 0 bases and J by 5 bases, leaving 10 bases between them. The CDR3 has 14 residues. Germline V gene lookup returns CDR1 WSHSY and CDR2 SAAADI. Patients from Seattle were sampled longitudinally, starting during active infection. Produced via immunoSEQ multiplex PCR; TCRdb's table is partial and in-frame only. This table has a few hundred thousand clones, 86% appearing once. The clonotype comes from a woman in her fifties or sixties with COVID-19, enrolled during active disease. V usage is TRBV10-2 and J usage is TRBJ1-2; maybe TRBD1 (5 bases). The sequenced material came from peripheral blood. The CDR3 sequence: CASSESGAGYGYTF. The CDR3 DNA reads TGCGCCAGCAGTGAGTCCGGAGCAGGGTATGGCTACACCTTC.